This passage covers 14 T cell receptor beta chains from one sample sequenced in a study of post-analysis software for immune sequencing data. Overall study findings and caveats: Relative to controls, patients had five TRBV segments at higher frequency, with TRBV5-6, TRBV5-1 and TRBV20-1 among these.

Their specific antigens are unknown. Libraries were made from TCR beta cDNA, and they carried unique molecular identifiers. Each CDR3 protein gets one entry after TCRdb re-called the PCR reads with MiXCR. The table includes hundreds of thousands of distinct CDR3 sequences, 25% to 30% detected once. Material: blood. These receptors were taken from a girl between 10 and 17 years old with multiple sclerosis.

V gene TRBV20-1 combines with J gene TRBJ2-1; 9 bases match TRBD2. V lost 5 bases and J lost 5; bases outside the gene matches: 7. The CDR3 contains 14 residues. Germline CDR1 DFQATT, CDR2 SNEGSKA (reference sequence). The CDR3 here is CSAGRASGDNEQFF. Here the CDR3 DNA reads TGCAGTGCTGGAAGGGCTAGCGGGGACAATGAGCAGTTCTTC.

The genes are TRBV28 and TRBJ1-2; weak D call: TRBD1 (5 bases). V lost 5 bases to trimming and J lost 4 bases, with 17 bases between them. The CDR3 contains 15 residues. From germline, CDR1 is MDHEN and CDR2 SYDVKM. The CDR3 spells CASSGAPGYLYGYTF. CDR3 nucleotides: TGTGCCAGCAGTGGGGCTCCAGGGTACCTCTATGGCTACACCTTC.

The rearrangement links TRBV20-1 to TRBJ2-2, with 8 bases aligning to TRBD1. This CDR3 region has 16 residues. The germline V gene has CDR1 DFQATT and CDR2 SNEGSKA (reference sequence). The V segment lost 5 bases and the J segment 3 bases; nucleotides outside the gene matches: 11. The CDR3 nucleotides are TGCAGTGCTTTAGACAGGGGCGCCACCTACACCGGGGAGCTGTTTTTT. It codes for CSALDRGATYTGELFF.

V and J are TRBV5-1 and TRBJ1-4, with D uncertain. This CDR3 has 14 residues. Germline V gives CDR1 SGHRS, CDR2 YFSETQ. V was cut by 4 bases and J by 7 bases, with 14 bases left in between. Written as DNA, the CDR3 is TGCGCCAGCAGCCGCCAAGGAGATTTTGAAAAACTGTTTTTT. This codes for CASSRQGDFEKLFF.

This chain links TRBV20-1 with TRBJ2-7; 7 nucleotides line up with TRBD2. The CDR3 extends over 15 amino acids. Unmatched junction bases numbered 9, after V lost 2 bases and J lost 2 bases. Germline V gives CDR1 DFQATT, CDR2 SNEGSKA (reference sequence). CDR3 coding DNA: TGCAGTGCTAGACTTCCAGGACTAGTAACCTACGAGCAGTACTTC. This sequence encodes CSARLPGLVTYEQYF.

This chain joins TRBV20-1 and TRBJ2-4; D uncertain. Looked up from germline, CDR1 is DFQATT and CDR2 is SNEGSKA (reference sequence). This CDR3 is built from 12 residues. V gave up 1 base and J gave up 7 bases, with 8 bases separating them. In DNA form, the CDR3 reads TGCAGTGCTAGAGCCCTGGGGAACATTCAGTACTTC. Amino acids: CSARALGNIQYF.

This rearrangement joins TRBV20-1 to TRBJ2-3; the match to TRBD2 covers 15 bases. Germline CDR1 is DFQATT and CDR2 is SNEGSKA (reference sequence). The CDR3 consists of 16 residues. V gave up 8 bases and J gave up 3 bases; unmatched junction bases: 9. The CDR3 coding sequence is TGCAGTCTGCCGAGAGGGACTAGCGGGAGGACAGATACGCAGTATTTT. Translating it yields CSLPRGTSGRTDTQYF.

V is TRBV20-1 and J is TRBJ2-3; the match to TRBD2 covers 9 bases. After removal of 6 bases from V and 4 bases from J, the junction contained 8 bases not matched to a gene. The CDR3 runs 14 residues. Germline CDR1 DFQATT, CDR2 SNEGSKA (reference sequence). In nucleotides, the CDR3 is TGCAGTGCCCCCGGGACTAGCACCGCAGATACGCAGTATTTT. Amino acids: CSAPGTSTADTQYF.

V is TRBV29-1 and J is TRBJ2-3; D is perhaps TRBD1 (6 bases). The germline V and J ends were trimmed by 6 bases and 2 bases, with 18 bases remaining between them. CDR1 SQVTM and CDR2 ANQGSEA come from the germline V gene. The CDR3 runs to 15 residues. CDR3 in DNA: TGCAGCGTGGGGGCGGCAGGAACATTCACAGATACGCAGTATTTT. Its protein is CSVGAAGTFTDTQYF.

The chain employs TRBV7-2 and TRBJ2-3, with D possibly being TRBD1 (5 bases). V was clipped by 5 bases and J by 0 bases, with 9 bases between them. The germline V gene encodes CDR1 SGHTA and CDR2 FQGNSA. The CDR3 totals 14 residues. CDR3 region: CASSRRQSTDTQYF. For the CDR3, the DNA is TGTGCCAGCAGCCGCCGACAGAGCACAGATACGCAGTATTTT.

The rearrangement uses TRBV6-1 and TRBJ2-3; D assignment may be TRBD1 or TRBD2 (7 bases each). V dropped 5 bases and J dropped 4 bases, with 22 bases sitting between them. The V gene's germline CDR1 is MNHNS and CDR2 SASEGT. The CDR3 length is 17 residues. The CDR3 sequence is CASSRGFGRGGADTQYF. The CDR3 DNA reads TGTGCCAGCAGTAGAGGGTTTGGCAGGGGGGGCGCAGATACGCAGTATTTT.

With respect to this clonotype: A read error is likely, as this CDR3 ends without the conserved phenylalanine or tryptophan. The chain couples TRBV16 to TRBJ2-7, with D unresolved. Trimming removed 1 base at V and 6 bases at J, with 7 bases between. CDR1 is KGHSY and CDR2 is FQNENV in the germline V gene. The CDR3 length is 12 residues. The CDR3 here is CASSQYGSEQYL. In DNA form, the CDR3 reads TGTGCCAGCAGCCAATACGGATCCGAGCAGTACTTA.

This clonotype was seen more than once but under ten times. V usage is TRBV6-2 or TRBV6-3 and J usage is TRBJ2-7; D gene uncertain. Trimming pared 4 bases from V and 4 bases from J, leaving 14 bases between. The CDR3 has 14 amino acids. Per the germline V gene, CDR1 is MNHEY and CDR2 is SVGEGT. The CDR3 sequence is CASSFGFGRYEQYF. CDR3 nucleotide sequence: TGTGCCAGCAGTTTCGGATTTGGTAGGTACGAGCAGTACTTC.

The CDR3, as DNA: TGCGCCAGCAGTTTTTCACAGAGGGGCACAGATACGCAGTATTTT. Residues: CASSFSQRGTDTQYF. The chain has TRBV5-1 and TRBJ2-3; possibly TRBD2 for D (5 bases). From germline, CDR1 is SGHRS and CDR2 YFSETQ. The CDR3 contains 15 residues. With 5 bases removed from V and 1 base from J, the gap between germline ends came to 14 bases.